The source of this T cell receptor (beta chain) is a study of T cells in Graves' hyperthyroidism and ophthalmopathy. Study background: Peripheral blood was obtained at initial diagnosis, preceding any treatment.

Trimming shortened V by 3 bases and J by 2 bases, and 11 bases separated the two germline ends. The CDR3 totals 15 residues. Points from the study as a whole: The majority of expanded thyroid clonotypes above 0.001 also appeared in blood. Researchers report that a 13 V-J model separated ophthalmopathy from stable hyperthyroidism.

Amplified regions were TCR beta CDR3 sequences from RNA transcripts. During a first-round RT-PCR of the TCR CDR3, the HTBI primer set was used. In TCRdb, the multiplex PCR reads were re-called with MiXCR into one record per CDR3 protein. The sample records about 400,000 distinct CDR3 sequences, roughly 15% being singletons. This clonotype has more than one count but fewer than ten. What it binds is unknown. This receptor was obtained from a woman aged 25 to 39 with Graves' ophthalmopathy. The sequenced sample consisted of blood. The chain combines TRBV12-3 or TRBV12-4 with TRBJ2-1; no definite D call. The CDR3 sequence: CASSFLAPTYNEQFF. CDR3 in DNA: TGTGCCAGCAGTTTCTTGGCCCCGACCTACAATGAGCAGTTCTTC.